The 27 T cell receptor beta chains reported below all come from one sample, sequenced in a study of CD8+ T cells in alopecia areata. Extracted RNA was reverse transcribed into cDNA, the sequencing template. Assay: immunoSEQ multiplex PCR; the TCRdb copy retains only in-frame clones and omits some. The record shows 200,000 to 300,000 clones for this sample, with no singletons present. Sorting of pooled cutaneous lymph node cells used CD4, CD8alpha, NKG2D, NKG2ACE and other markers. Sequenced material: CD4+ T cells sorted from a lymph node. The origin of the receptors is a C3H/HeJ mouse with alopecia areata. Mouse strain MHC haplotype: H2-k.

Of note for this clone: Any gene name here is a mouse gene name. Sequencing ends 4 residues short of the CDR3 end; the germline J gene provides the rest. The chain employs TRBV13-1 and TRBJ2-7, with TRBD1 matching over 7 bases. The J segment lost 2 bases and the V segment lost 3 bases, leaving 5 bases of the junction unmatched. In germline, CDR1 is NSHNY, CDR2 SYGAGN. The CDR3 sequence is 14 residues long. CDR3 bases read: TGTGCCAGCAGTGCACCGGGACAGCCCTAT. The encoded protein is CASSAPGQPY. In full, the CDR3 reads CASSAPGQPYEQYF.

A word on this clone: Any gene name here is a mouse gene name. The read ends 4 residues early relative to the CDR3; the germline J gene fills the gap. The chain uses TRBV1 and TRBJ2-1; 11 positions match TRBD2. The germline V gene encodes CDR1 NSQYPW and CDR2 LRSPGD (reference sequence). V gave up 4 bases and J gave up 4 bases; unmatched junction bases: 3. The CDR3 is 15 residues long. The covered CDR3 bases are TGCACCTGCAGTGGGGACTGGGGGAGGTATGCT. Amino acids: CTCSGDWGRYA. Given in full, the CDR3 is CTCSGDWGRYAEQFF. Based on the CDR3 plus reference TRBV1 and TRBJ2-1, the full variable domain is VTLLEQNPRWRLVPRGQAVNLRCILKNSQYPWMSWYQQDLQKQLQWLFTLRSPGDKEVKSLPGADYLATRVTDTELRLQVANMSQGRTLYCTCSGDWGRYAEQFFGPGTRLTVL.

This clone has just a few counts. Genes and germline come from the mouse. The read stops 4 residues short of the end of the CDR3; the missing end is completed from the germline J gene. V and J are TRBV19 and TRBJ2-2; 7 bases match TRBD1. The ends lost 2 bases at V and 0 bases at J; junction bases unmatched: 4. CDR1 and CDR2 from the germline V gene are FNHDT and SITEND (reference sequence). The CDR3 consists of 16 residues. CDR3 DNA, as far as it was read: TGTGCCAGCAGTATCCACGGGACAGCAAACACCGGG. It yields the protein CASSIHGTANTG. The full CDR3 sequence reads CASSIHGTANTGQLYF.

This clone has just a few counts. All gene names here are mouse names. The DNA ends 4 residues before the CDR3 does, and the rest of the CDR3 is filled in from the germline J gene. The chain carries TRBV13-3 and TRBJ2-5, with D possibly matching TRBD2 (5 bases). CDR1 NNHDY and CDR2 SYVADS come from the germline V gene. The CDR3 loop spans 15 amino acids. V dropped 2 bases and J dropped 0 bases, with 10 bases sitting between them. The CDR3 loop is CASSEDGVNQDTQYF. Incomplete CDR3 DNA: TGTGCCAGCAGTGAAGATGGGGTTAACCAAGAC.

Of note for this clone: Genes and germline come from the mouse. The read stops 4 residues short of the end of the CDR3; the missing end is completed from the germline J gene. J is TRBJ1-2 and V is TRBV31; maybe TRBD1 (6 bases). The V gene lost 2 bases and the J gene lost 0 bases, with 13 bases spanning the gap. The CDR3 length is 15 residues. Germline V gene data show CDR1 as GKSSPN and CDR2 as SITVG. Incomplete CDR3 DNA: TGTGCCTGGAGTACGACAGGCCGTGCAAACTCC. Its translation: CAWSTTGRANS. The CDR3, in full, reads CAWSTTGRANSDYTF.

This clone came up many times. Gene names and germline match the mouse. The CDR3 end lies 4 residues beyond the end of the read and is filled in from the germline J gene. The same CDR3 also results from other DNA sequences found in this sample. The chain is built from TRBV1 and TRBJ2-1; a possible D gene is TRBD1 (5 bases). This CDR3 comprises 15 residues. Trimming removed 0 bases at V and 1 base at J, with 7 bases between. Germline V gives CDR1 NSQYPW, CDR2 LRSPGD (reference sequence). CDR3 loop: CTCSAERGNYAEQFF. The sequenced part of the CDR3 DNA is TGCACCTGCAGTGCAGAGAGGGGAAACTATGCT.

Regarding this clone: Gene names refer to mouse genes. The CDR3 end falls 4 residues outside the read, so it is completed with the germline J gene. This sequence joins TRBV1 and TRBJ2-5; D unresolved. The germline V and J ends were trimmed by 4 bases and 0 bases, with 8 bases remaining between them. Germline CDR1 reads NSQYPW; CDR2 reads LRSPGD (reference sequence). This CDR3 comprises 14 residues. CDR3 bases read: TGCACCTGCAGTGACAGTTTTAACCAAGAC. This gives the protein CTCSDSFNQD. The complete CDR3 protein is CTCSDSFNQDTQYF.

About this clone itself: Germline and genes: mouse. The missing CDR3 end, 4 residues past where the read stops, is filled in from the germline J gene. The chain links TRBV13-1 to TRBJ2-1; TRBD2 matches at 10 bases. Germline trimming cut 1 base from V and 5 bases from J; bases unmatched to any gene: 3. Germline-derived CDR1 and CDR2 are NSHNY and SYGAGN. This CDR3 spans 15 amino acids. The CDR3 sequence is CASSDPWGGDAEQFF. CDR3 DNA, as far as it was read: TGTGCCAGCAGTGATCCCTGGGGGGGCGATGCT.

As to this clone: Mouse names are used for the genes. The CDR3 here is CAWSPGTGAEVFF. The covered CDR3 bases are TGTGCCTGGAGTCCGGGGACAGGGGCA. This chain links TRBV31 with TRBJ1-1, with 10 bases matching TRBD1. The DNA ends 4 residues before the CDR3 does, and the rest of the CDR3 is filled in from the germline J gene. Germline V CDR1 and CDR2: GKSSPN, SITVG. This CDR3 is built from 13 residues. The whole variable domain, filled in from reference TRBV31 and TRBJ1-1, reads AQTIHQWPVAEIKAVGSPLSLGCTIKGKSSPNLYWYWQATGGTLQQLFYSITVGQVESVVQLNLSASRPKDDQFILSTEKLLLSHSGFYLCAWSPGTGAEVFFGKGTRLTVV.

With respect to this clone: Gene names denote mouse genes. Other DNA sequences of this sample code for an identical CDR3. The part of the CDR3 DNA that was read is TGTGCCAGCCGACAGGGCAACTCC. Encoded protein: CASRQGNS. The full CDR3 sequence reads CASRQGNSDYTF. This rearrangement joins TRBV19 to TRBJ1-2, with TRBD1 matching over 7 bases. The sequence runs out 4 residues before the end of the CDR3; the remainder is reconstructed from the germline J gene. Unmatched junction bases numbered 2, after V lost 7 bases and J lost 2 bases. The CDR3 loop spans 12 amino acids. Germline assignment: CDR1 FNHDT and CDR2 SITEND (reference sequence). The full variable domain, completed using reference TRBV19 and TRBJ1-2, is GGIITQTPKFLIGQEGQKLTLKCQQNFNHDTMYWYRQDSGKGLRLIYYSITENDLQKGDLSEGYDASREKKSSFSLTVTSAQKNEMAVFLCASRQGNSDYTFGSGTRLLVI.

For this clone: Germline and genes here are mouse. The same CDR3 is also encoded by other DNA sequences in this sample. The part of the CDR3 DNA that was read is TGTGCCAGCAGTATATCGACTGGCTAT. It yields the protein CASSISTGY. The full CDR3 protein reads CASSISTGYEQYF. V is TRBV19 and J is TRBJ2-7; D may be TRBD2 (6 bases). The read comes to an end 4 residues before the CDR3 does, leaving the germline J gene to fill in the end. V shed 1 base and J shed 3 bases, with 8 bases lying between them. CDR1 and CDR2 from the germline V gene are FNHDT and SITEND (reference sequence). There are 13 residues in the CDR3.

Only a few counts were recorded for this clone. The listed genes are named as in mouse. The read finishes 4 residues shy of the CDR3 end, and the germline J gene is used to complete it. Other nucleotide sequences from this sample produce the same CDR3. The gene calls are TRBV19 and TRBJ2-7, with D possibly matching TRBD2 (6 bases). V was cut by 1 base and J by 2 bases, with 7 bases left in between. The CDR3 totals 13 residues. Per germline, CDR1 FNHDT and CDR2 SITEND (reference sequence). The CDR3 sequence is CASSILGTYEQYF. CDR3 DNA, as far as it was read: TGTGCCAGCAGTATACTGGGGACCTAT.

On this clone itself: The gene symbols are mouse symbols. The CDR3 goes on 4 residues after the read ends, and that part is filled in from the germline J gene. Other nucleotide sequences in the sample specify the same CDR3. The chain joins TRBV13-1 to TRBJ2-5, with 7 bases fitting TRBD2. Germline loops: CDR1 NSHNY, CDR2 SYGAGN. The CDR3 is made up of 14 amino acids. The junction had 3 bases not matched to a gene; V was cut back by 2 bases and J by 3 bases. The CDR3 is CASSESGGQDTQYF. The DNA read from the CDR3 is TGTGCCAGCAGTGAGTCTGGGGGTCAAGAC.

With respect to this clone: Each gene name is a mouse one. The CDR3 extends 4 residues past the end of the read, so its final part is completed from the germline J gene. This sample includes further DNA sequences coding for the same CDR3. This chain joins TRBV19 and TRBJ2-2; D perhaps matches TRBD2 (6 bases). The CDR3 runs to 15 residues. Germline V lookup: CDR1 FNHDT, CDR2 SITEND (reference sequence). The V end was cut by 0 bases, the J end by 0 bases, with 6 bases between. The chain's CDR3 is CASSIGGANTGQLYF. The sequenced CDR3 bases are TGTGCCAGCAGTATAGGGGGGGCAAACACCGGG.

There are a few counts of this clone. Genes here carry mouse names. The sequenced fragment ends 4 residues before the CDR3 boundary, so the rest is inferred from the germline J gene. The chain carries TRBV19 and TRBJ1-1, with 7 bases aligning to TRBD1. Germline CDR1 is FNHDT and CDR2 is SITEND (reference sequence). V trimming: 5 bases; J trimming: 4 bases; junction bases outside the gene matches: 5. The CDR3 extends over 13 amino acids. The CDR3 bases that were read are TGTGCCAGCAGGACACAGGGGATCACA. It encodes CASRTQGIT. In full, the CDR3 is CASRTQGITEVFF.

With respect to this clone: This may arise from a read error, as a much more abundant clone is one base away. The germline and genes are mouse ones. The read gets to within 4 residues of the CDR3 end, and the germline J gene fills in the rest. V and J are TRBV2 and TRBJ2-5, with TRBD1 matching 7 bases. The germline V gene encodes CDR1 LGHNA and CDR2 YSYQKL. The CDR3 is 13 amino acids. The sequenced part of the CDR3 DNA is TGTGCCAGCAGCCAGGGACAGAAAGAC. This gives the protein CASSQGQKD. The complete CDR3 sequence is CASSQGQKDTQYF.

In regard to this clone: The gene symbols are mouse symbols. The read falls 4 residues short of the CDR3 end, and the missing part is taken from the germline J gene. The chain is built from TRBV13-2 and TRBJ2-5; 12 positions match TRBD2. The germline V gene has CDR1 NNHNN and CDR2 SYGAGS (reference sequence). V shed 1 base, J shed 3 bases, and the junction held 3 bases outside the gene matches. This CDR3 is 16 amino acids long. The CDR3: CASGDIGLGGQDTQYF. Partial CDR3 DNA: TGTGCCAGCGGTGATATCGGACTGGGGGGGCAAGAC.

As regards this clone: A junction end diverges from the germline sequence, so it may reflect a read error. Mouse germline and gene names are used. From the germline J gene comes the end of the CDR3, since the read stops 3 residues before it. The V and J genes are TRBV13-3 and TRBJ1-6, with 7 bases matching TRBD1. TRBJ1-6 is an ORF; its function is uncertain. The CDR3 totals 13 residues. Germline CDR1 and CDR2: NNHDY and SYVADS. The part of the CDR3 DNA that was read is TGTGCCGGCAGTGATGCAGGGGGTACGCCC. Residues: CAGSDAGGTP. The entire CDR3 protein reads CAGSDAGGTPLYF.

This clone was found a few times. Gene names denote mouse genes. The read stops 4 residues short of the end of the CDR3; the missing end is completed from the germline J gene. The rearrangement links TRBV5 to TRBJ2-5; 12 bases agree with TRBD1. Germline V lookup: CDR1 LGHNA, CDR2 YNLKQL (reference sequence). This CDR3 has 16 residues. The CDR3 loop is CASSQDGTGGRDTQYF. Incomplete CDR3 DNA: TGTGCCAGCAGCCAAGATGGGACAGGGGGCCGGGAC.

A note on this clone: Gene names and germline refer to mouse. The read ends 3 residues shy of where the CDR3 ends; the end is completed using the germline J gene. The chain joins TRBV13-1 to TRBJ1-6; 8 nucleotides match TRBD1. TRBJ1-6 is an ORF for which the function is uncertain. CDR1 NSHNY and CDR2 SYGAGN come from the germline V gene. CDR3 length: 12 residues. The chain's CDR3 is CASSEQGESLYF. The part of the CDR3 DNA that was read is TGTGCCAGCAGTGAACAGGGGGAATCC.

This clone was counted a few times. Gene names and germline match the mouse. The read terminates 4 residues ahead of where the CDR3 ends, so the germline J gene completes it. The chain recombines TRBV5 with TRBJ2-2; 8 bases are a match to TRBD2. This CDR3 region has 16 residues. Germline V CDR1 and CDR2: LGHNA, YNLKQL (reference sequence). With V trimmed by 0 bases and J by 4 bases, 4 bases remained unmatched. The CDR3 sequence: CASSQDLGGSTGQLYF. CDR3 DNA (partial): TGTGCCAGCAGCCAAGATTTGGGGGGGAGCACCGGG.

This clone was detected many times. Gene names and germline refer to mouse. Sequencing ends 4 residues short of the CDR3 end; the germline J gene provides the rest. The chain employs TRBV17 and TRBJ2-2, with a tentative D call TRBD1 (6 bases). Germline assignment: CDR1 MNHDT and CDR2 YYDKIL. The CDR3 covers 15 residues. V lost 3 bases to trimming and J lost 3 bases, with 11 bases between them. The covered CDR3 bases are TGTGCTAGCAGTAGGGCAGGGGTTGACACCGGG. This gives the protein CASSRAGVDTG. The CDR3 reads in full as CASSRAGVDTGQLYF.

Comment on this clone: All gene names here are mouse names. Coverage ceases 4 residues before the CDR3 finishes, and the germline J gene fills in the end. The V gene is TRBV1, the J gene TRBJ2-7, with 8 bases fitting TRBD1. Per germline, CDR1 NSQYPW and CDR2 LRSPGD (reference sequence). The CDR3 has 16 residues. The part of the CDR3 DNA that was read is TGCACCTGCAGTGCAGATTTAGGACAGGGAAGTTAT. Protein product: CTCSADLGQGSY. The entire CDR3 protein is CTCSADLGQGSYEQYF.

With respect to this clone: These gene names are mouse names. The CDR3 is cut off 4 residues early in the read; its end comes from the germline J gene. The sample has other DNA sequences that encode this CDR3 too. This chain uses TRBV13-1 with TRBJ2-5, with 7 bases lining up with TRBD1. Germline-derived CDR1 and CDR2 are NSHNY and SYGAGN. The CDR3 is made up of 14 amino acids. V gave up 2 bases and J gave up 2 bases; unmatched junction bases: 2. The sequenced CDR3 bases are TGTGCCAGCAGTGAGCCAGGGGGCCAAGAC. The encoded protein is CASSEPGGQD. The CDR3 reads in full as CASSEPGGQDTQYF.

Turning to this clone: Genes here carry mouse names. CDR3 protein: CASSWDSSYEQYF. The sequenced CDR3 bases are TGTGCCAGCAGTTGGGACAGCTCCTAT. The chain carries TRBV14 and TRBJ2-7; TRBD1 agrees at 7 bases. Sequencing ends 4 residues short of the CDR3 end; the germline J gene provides the rest. The CDR3 contains 13 residues. The ends lost 3 bases at V and 0 bases at J; junction bases unmatched: 0. In germline, CDR1 is SGHDT, CDR2 FRDEAV.

Worth noting for this clone: Just one base apart from a much larger clone, this may be a read error. Gene names are mouse gene names. The DNA ends 4 residues before the CDR3 does, and the rest of the CDR3 is filled in from the germline J gene. At the DNA level, this CDR3 is encoded by other sequences in the same sample as well. V usage is TRBV13-3 and J usage is TRBJ2-5, with TRBD1 matching 7 bases. The germline V gene encodes CDR1 NNHDY and CDR2 SYVADS. There are 12 residues in the CDR3. The CDR3 DNA, read in part, is TGTGCCAGCAGAGGGACAGAAGAC. Its translation: CASRGTED. The entire CDR3 protein is CASRGTEDTQYF.

In regard to this clone: This sequence may be a read error, since a much larger clone differs from it by one base. Gene names and germline match the mouse. The read comes to an end 3 residues before the CDR3 does, leaving the germline J gene to fill in the end. Other nucleotide sequences in the sample specify the same CDR3. J is TRBJ1-6 and V is TRBV19; D is possibly TRBD1 (5 bases). TRBJ1-6 qualifies as an ORF whose function is uncertain. The length of the CDR3 is 15 residues. Germline-derived CDR1 and CDR2 are FNHDT and SITEND (reference sequence). Trimming took off 2 bases at V and 1 base at J, with 7 bases between the two ends. The sequenced part of the CDR3 DNA is TGTGCCAGCAGTATGGGGGGATCCTATAATTCGCCC. Its protein product is CASSMGGSYNSP. The whole CDR3 protein reads CASSMGGSYNSPLYF.